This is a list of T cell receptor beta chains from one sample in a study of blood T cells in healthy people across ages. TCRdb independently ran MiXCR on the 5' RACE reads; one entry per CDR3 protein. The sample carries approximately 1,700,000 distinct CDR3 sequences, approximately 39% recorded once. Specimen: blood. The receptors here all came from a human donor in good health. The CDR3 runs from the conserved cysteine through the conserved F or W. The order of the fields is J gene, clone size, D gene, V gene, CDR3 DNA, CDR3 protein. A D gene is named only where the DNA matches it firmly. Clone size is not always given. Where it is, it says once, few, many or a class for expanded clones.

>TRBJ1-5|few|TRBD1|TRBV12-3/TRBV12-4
TGTGCCAGCAGTCAGACGGGACAGGACAATCAGCCCCAGCATTTT
CASSQTGQDNQPQHF
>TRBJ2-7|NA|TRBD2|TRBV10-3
TGTGCCATCAGAATGACTAGCGGGAATCCCTACGAGCAGTACTTC
CAIRMTSGNPYEQYF
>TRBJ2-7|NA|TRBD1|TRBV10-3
TGTGCCATCAGCGGGACAGCTAGCTCCTACGAGCAGTACTTC
CAISGTASSYEQYF
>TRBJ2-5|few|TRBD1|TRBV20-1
TGCAGTGCGGTGCCGGGACAGGGGGCGCGGGAGACCCAGTACTTC
CSAVPGQGARETQYF
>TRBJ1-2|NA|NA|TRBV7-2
TGTGCCAGCAGCCTCCAGACCTCCAACCAGGGCTACACCTTC
CASSLQTSNQGYTF
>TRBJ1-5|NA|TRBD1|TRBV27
TGTGCCAGCCGTGAGGGGACAGGGTATAGCAATCAGCCCCAGCATTTT
CASREGTGYSNQPQHF
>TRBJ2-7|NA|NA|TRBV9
TGTGCCAGCAGCGTAGACACGGGGCCATACGAGCAGTACTTC
CASSVDTGPYEQYF
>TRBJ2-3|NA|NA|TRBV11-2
TGTGCCAGCAGCTCGAAACCGGGAGAAGATACGCAGTATTTT
CASSSKPGEDTQYF
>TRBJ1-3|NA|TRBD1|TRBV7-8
TGTGCCAGCAGCTTAGTAGGGCAGGGGGTTAACACCATATATTTT
CASSLVGQGVNTIYF
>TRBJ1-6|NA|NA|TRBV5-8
TGTGCCAGCAGCCCGAGGACAGCCAATTCACCCCTCCACTTT
CASSPRTANSPLHF
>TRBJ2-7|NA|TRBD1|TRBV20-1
TGCAGTGCGCAAAGTCCGTTAGGGACAGACTACGAGCAGTACTTC
CSAQSPLGTDYEQYF
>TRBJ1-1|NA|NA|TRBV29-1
TGCAGTGCAAGGGCAGCTGGCAACACTGAAGCTTTCTTT
CSARAAGNTEAFF
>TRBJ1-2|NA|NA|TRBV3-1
TGTGCCAGCAGCCAAAGGGTAGGGAGAGGCTATGGCTACACCTTC
CASSQRVGRGYGYTF
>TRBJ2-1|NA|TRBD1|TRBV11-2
TGTGCCAGCAGCTTAGGAACATTAACAGGGGGAACTCGCAATGAGCAGTTCTTC
CASSLGTLTGGTRNEQFF
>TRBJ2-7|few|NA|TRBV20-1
TGCAGTGCTTGGACCCAAGGGGGGTACGAGCAGTACTTC
CSAWTQGGYEQYF
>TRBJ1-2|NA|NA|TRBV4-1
TGCGCCAGCAGCCGCGATGACCTACTTAACTATGGCTACACCTTC
CASSRDDLLNYGYTF
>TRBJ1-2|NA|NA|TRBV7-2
TGTGCCAGCAGCCCTAATACAGCGCTGGTCTATGGCTACACCTTC
CASSPNTALVYGYTF
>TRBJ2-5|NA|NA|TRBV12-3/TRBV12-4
TGTGCCAGCAGTTCCACCCCCGGGACCCAGTACTTC
CASSSTPGTQYF
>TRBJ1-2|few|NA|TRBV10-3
TGTGCCATCAGTGAGTCGAGTCCTTTAAATGGCTACACCTTC
CAISESSPLNGYTF
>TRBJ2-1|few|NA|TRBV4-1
TGCGCCAGCAGAGGCCCGGGAACCTACAATGAGCAGTTCTTC
CASRGPGTYNEQFF
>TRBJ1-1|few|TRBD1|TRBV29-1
TGCAGCGTTTTTTACAGGGGGGAAGCTTTCTTT
CSVFYRGEAFF
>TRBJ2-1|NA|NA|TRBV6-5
TGTGCCAGCAGTTACTCAGGTCAGGGGTTGAGTATCCGGGGGGTCAATGAGCAGTTCTTC
CASSYSGQGLSIRGVNEQFF
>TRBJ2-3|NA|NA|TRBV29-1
TGCAGCGTTCAAAAGACTGGTACAGATACGCAGTATTTT
CSVQKTGTDTQYF
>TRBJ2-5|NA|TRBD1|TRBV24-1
TGTGCCACCAGTGATCCGGACAGGGGGGAAGAGACCCAGTACTTC
CATSDPDRGEETQYF
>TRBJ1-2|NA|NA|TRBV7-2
TGTGCCAGCAGCTGGGACACACAGATACCCCACTATGGCTACACCTTC
CASSWDTQIPHYGYTF
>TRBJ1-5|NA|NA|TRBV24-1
TGTGCCACCAGTCTGGGCAGGAGCAATCAGCCCCAGCATTTT
CATSLGRSNQPQHF
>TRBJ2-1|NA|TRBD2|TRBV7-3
TGTGCCAGCAGCTTAAAGGGAGGGGCCGTAAATGAGCAGTTCTTC
CASSLKGGAVNEQFF
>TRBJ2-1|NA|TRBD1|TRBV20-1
TGCAGTGCTACGGCCCGGGACAGGGACAATGAGCAGTTCTTC
CSATARDRDNEQFF
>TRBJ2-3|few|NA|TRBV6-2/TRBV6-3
TGTGCCAGCAGTTACGGCACCGCCTCGGATACGCAGTATTTT
CASSYGTASDTQYF
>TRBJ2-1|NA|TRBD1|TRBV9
TGTGCCAGCAGCGAATATCGACAGGGGGTTGGCAATGAGCAGTTCTTC
CASSEYRQGVGNEQFF
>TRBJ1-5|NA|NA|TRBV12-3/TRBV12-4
TGTGCCACCTCAAGGGGGGGCAAACAGCCCCAGCATTTT
CATSRGGKQPQHF